This T cell receptor (beta chain) stems from a study of blood T cell repertoires in COVID-19. About the research overall: Samples of COVID-19 (acute and convalescent) were obtained from the United States, Italy and Spain. Sample material is recorded as cDNA or gDNA derived from T cells, B-cell-depleted T cells, or PBMCs.

The germline V gene has CDR1 MGHDK and CDR2 SYGVNS. With 4 bases removed from V and 0 bases from J, the gap between germline ends came to 16 bases. There are 16 residues in the CDR3. Authors' processing steps: Amplification with reference gene primers provided the estimates of nucleated cell counts. TCRdb keeps only in-frame clones here, not all; method: immunoSEQ multiplex PCR. The DNA was the basis for D and trimming; V, J and clone size are from that table. Of about 280,000 clones listed, around 89% were seen once; the top ten hold about 4.6%. The sequence was obtained from a man aged 35-49 years with acute or convalescent COVID-19. Sequencing input: peripheral blood. The chain employs TRBV25-1 and TRBJ2-7; D perhaps matches TRBD1 (7 bases). The CDR3 sequence is CASSVLGGQSSYEQYF. DNA for the CDR3: TGTGCCAGCAGTGTCCTCGGGGGACAGTCCTCCTACGAGCAGTACTTC.